This T cell receptor (beta chain) was identified in a study of shared clonotypes between healthy human individuals. Germline V gene lookup returns CDR1 SGHTA and CDR2 FQGNSA. The junction had 4 bases not matched to a gene; V was cut back by 1 base and J by 4 bases. The CDR3 spans 15 residues. The protocol was immunoSEQ multiplex PCR, while the TCRdb copy is restricted to in-frame clones and leaves out a portion. The data contain 2 million to 2.5 million clones, approximately 93% of them singletons. This sequence originates from a man aged 18 to 30 in good health. Some clones in this sample may be carry-over from other donors' samples. Sequenced material: naive CD4+ T cells from PBMCs. As for subset: CD45RA+ positively selected. The rearrangement joins TRBV7-2 to TRBJ2-5; 9 bases are a match to TRBD2. The CDR3 bases are TGTGCCAGCAGCTTAGTGGGACTAGCAATAGAGACCCAGTACTTC. This gives the protein CASSLVGLAIETQYF.